The clone carrying this T cell receptor beta chain was seen a handful of times. Its antigen is unknown. The CDR3 covers 15 residues. Germline assignment: CDR1 SGHTA and CDR2 FQGTGA. The sample is drawn from a study of post-analysis software for immune sequencing data. TCR beta cDNA libraries had unique molecular identifiers. One entry per CDR3 protein results from TCRdb running MiXCR on the PCR reads. This table has 600,000 to 750,000 distinct CDR3 sequences, 59% appearing once. Study-wide points: Elevated frequency relative to controls characterized a handful of TRBV segments in patients, TRBV5-6, TRBV5-1 and TRBV20-1 among them.

The clonotype comes from a girl aged 2-10 years with multiple sclerosis. The gene calls are TRBV7-3 and TRBJ2-5, with a weak D call TRBD2 (5 bases). The DNA end favors TRBJ2-7, so the J call may be wrong. The sample taken for sequencing was blood. As DNA, the CDR3 is TGTGCCAGCAGCTCCTCGGGGTCAGGCAAAGGCGAGCAGTACTTC. Amino acid sequence: CASSSSGSGKGEQYF.